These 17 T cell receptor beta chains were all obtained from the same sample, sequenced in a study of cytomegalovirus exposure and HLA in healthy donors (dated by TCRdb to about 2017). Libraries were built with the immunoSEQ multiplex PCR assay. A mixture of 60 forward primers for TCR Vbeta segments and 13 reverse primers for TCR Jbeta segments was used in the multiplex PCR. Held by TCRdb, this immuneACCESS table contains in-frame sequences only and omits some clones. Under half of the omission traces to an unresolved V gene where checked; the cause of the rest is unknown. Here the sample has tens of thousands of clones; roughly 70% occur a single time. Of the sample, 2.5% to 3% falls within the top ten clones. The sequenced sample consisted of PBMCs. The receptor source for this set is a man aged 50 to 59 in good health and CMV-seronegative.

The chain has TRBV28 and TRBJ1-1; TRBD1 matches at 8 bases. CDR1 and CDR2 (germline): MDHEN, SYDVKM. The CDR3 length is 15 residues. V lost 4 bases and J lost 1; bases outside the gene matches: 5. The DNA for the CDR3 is TGTGCCAGCAGTTCTCCTGGGACAGGGAACACTGAAGCTTTCTTT. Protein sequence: CASSSPGTGNTEAFF.

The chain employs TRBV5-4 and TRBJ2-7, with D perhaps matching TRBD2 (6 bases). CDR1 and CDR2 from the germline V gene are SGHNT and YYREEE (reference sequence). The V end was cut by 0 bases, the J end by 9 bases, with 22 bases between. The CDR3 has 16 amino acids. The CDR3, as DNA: TGTGCCAGCAGCTTGGGCCCCGGGACTTCACTACGAAGGCAGTACTTC. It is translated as CASSLGPGTSLRRQYF.

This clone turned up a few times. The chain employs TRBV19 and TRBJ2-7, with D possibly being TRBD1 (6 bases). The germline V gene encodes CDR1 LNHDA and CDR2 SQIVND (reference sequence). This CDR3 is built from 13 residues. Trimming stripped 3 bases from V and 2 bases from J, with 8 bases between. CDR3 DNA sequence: TGTGCCAGTAGTATCACAGGGACCTACGAGCAGTACTTC. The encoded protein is CASSITGTYEQYF.

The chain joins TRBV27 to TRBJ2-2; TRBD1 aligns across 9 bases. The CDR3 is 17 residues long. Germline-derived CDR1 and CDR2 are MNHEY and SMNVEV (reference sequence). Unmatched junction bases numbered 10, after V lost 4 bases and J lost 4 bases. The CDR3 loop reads CASSSPGTGYSTGELFF. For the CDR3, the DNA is TGTGCCAGCAGTTCACCGGGGACAGGGTATAGCACCGGGGAGCTGTTTTTT.

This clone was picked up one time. CDR3 residues: CASMGPGANVLTF. The CDR3 DNA follows: TGTGCCAGCATGGGGCCTGGGGCCAACGTCCTGACTTTC. The gene calls are TRBV27 and TRBJ2-6; TRBD1 might be the D (5 bases). This CDR3 spans 13 amino acids. Germline V gene sequence: CDR1 MNHEY, CDR2 SMNVEV (reference sequence). Deletions cut 7 bases from V and 2 bases from J, with 6 bases between.

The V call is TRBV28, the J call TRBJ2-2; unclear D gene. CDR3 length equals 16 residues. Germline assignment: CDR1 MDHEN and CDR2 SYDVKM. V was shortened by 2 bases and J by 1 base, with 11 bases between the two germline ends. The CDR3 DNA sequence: TGTGCCAGCAGTTTAACCCCCGCAGGGAACACCGGGGAGCTGTTTTTT. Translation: CASSLTPAGNTGELFF.

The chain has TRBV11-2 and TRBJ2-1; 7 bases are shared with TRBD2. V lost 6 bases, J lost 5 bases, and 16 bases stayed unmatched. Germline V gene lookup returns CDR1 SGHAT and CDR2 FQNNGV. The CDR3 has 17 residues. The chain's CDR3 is CASRFQGGGRSDNEQFF. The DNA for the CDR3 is TGTGCCAGCAGGTTCCAGGGAGGCGGGAGAAGCGACAATGAGCAGTTCTTC.

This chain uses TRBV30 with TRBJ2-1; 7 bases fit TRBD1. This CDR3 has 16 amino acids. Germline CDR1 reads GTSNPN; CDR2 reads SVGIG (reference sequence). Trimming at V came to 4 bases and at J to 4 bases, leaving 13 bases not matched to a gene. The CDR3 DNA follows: TGTGCCTGGACCCCCAGCTGGGACAGTTTATACAATGAGCAGTTCTTC. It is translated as CAWTPSWDSLYNEQFF.

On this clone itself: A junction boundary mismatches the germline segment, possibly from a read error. The CDR3 DNA is TGTGCCAGCACTTACTCCGGGACAACAAATTCACCCCTCCACTTT. It specifies CASTYSGTTNSPLHF. This chain uses TRBV6-5 with TRBJ1-6; weak D call: TRBD1 (6 bases). The CDR3 is 15 amino acids. CDR1 and CDR2 (germline): MNHEY, SVGAGI.

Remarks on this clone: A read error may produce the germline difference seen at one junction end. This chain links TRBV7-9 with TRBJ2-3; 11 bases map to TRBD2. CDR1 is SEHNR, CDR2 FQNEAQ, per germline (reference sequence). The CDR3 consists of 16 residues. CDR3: CASSLDRLAGGHPWNF. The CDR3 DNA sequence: TGTGCCAGCAGCTTAGATCGGCTAGCGGGGGGCCATCCATGGAATTTT.

This chain's CDR3 is CASSEVNYEQYF. CDR3 sequence (DNA): TGTGCCAGCAGTGAAGTAAATTACGAGCAGTACTTC. V gene TRBV6-1 combines with J gene TRBJ2-7; no firm D call. This CDR3 region has 12 residues. Deletions cut 1 base from V and 4 bases from J, with 5 bases between. The germline V gene encodes CDR1 MNHNS and CDR2 SASEGT.

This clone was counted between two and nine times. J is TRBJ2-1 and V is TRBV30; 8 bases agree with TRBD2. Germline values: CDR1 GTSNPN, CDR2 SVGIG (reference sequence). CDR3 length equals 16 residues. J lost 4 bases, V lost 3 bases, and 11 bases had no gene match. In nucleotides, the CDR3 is TGTGCCTGGAGCCTAAAGGGCGGGGGGCCATACAATGAGCAGTTCTTC. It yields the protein CAWSLKGGGPYNEQFF.

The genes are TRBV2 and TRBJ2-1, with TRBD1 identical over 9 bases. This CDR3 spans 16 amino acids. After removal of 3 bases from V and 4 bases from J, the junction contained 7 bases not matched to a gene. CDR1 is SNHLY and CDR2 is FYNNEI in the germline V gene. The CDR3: CASSDLTGQGYNEQFF. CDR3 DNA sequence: TGTGCCAGCAGTGACTTGACGGGACAGGGATACAATGAGCAGTTCTTC.

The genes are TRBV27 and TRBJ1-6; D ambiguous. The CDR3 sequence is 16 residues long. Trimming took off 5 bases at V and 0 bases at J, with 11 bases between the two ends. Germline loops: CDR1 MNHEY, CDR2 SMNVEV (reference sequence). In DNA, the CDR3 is TGTGCCAGCAGTCGGACTTTTTCCTCCTATAATTCACCCCTCCACTTT. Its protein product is CASSRTFSSYNSPLHF.

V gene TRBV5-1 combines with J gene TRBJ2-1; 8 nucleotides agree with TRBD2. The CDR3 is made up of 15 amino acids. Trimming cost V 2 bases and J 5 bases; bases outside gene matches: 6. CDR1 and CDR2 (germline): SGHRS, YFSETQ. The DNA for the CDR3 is TGCGCCAGCAGCTTAGGACTAGCTTCGGACAATGAGCAGTTCTTC. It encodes CASSLGLASDNEQFF. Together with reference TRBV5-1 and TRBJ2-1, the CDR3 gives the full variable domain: KAGVTQTPRYLIKTRGQQVTLSCSPISGHRSVSWYQQTPGQGLQFLFEYFSETQRNKGNFPGRFSGRQFSNSRSEMNVSTLELGDSALYLCASSLGLASDNEQFFGPGTRLTVL.

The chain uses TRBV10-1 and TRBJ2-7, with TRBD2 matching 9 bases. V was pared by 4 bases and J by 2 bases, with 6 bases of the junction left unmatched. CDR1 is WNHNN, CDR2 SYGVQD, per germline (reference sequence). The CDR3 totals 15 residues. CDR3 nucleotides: TGCGCCAGCAGTGTTGGGACTAGCTGCCCCTACGAGCAGTACGTC. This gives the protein CASSVGTSCPYEQYV.

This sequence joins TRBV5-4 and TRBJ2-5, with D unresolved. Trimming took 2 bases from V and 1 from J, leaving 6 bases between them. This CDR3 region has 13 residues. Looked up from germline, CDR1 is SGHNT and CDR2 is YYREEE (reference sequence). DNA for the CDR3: TGTGCCAGCAGCTTTTACAGCCAAGAGACCCAGTACTTC. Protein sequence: CASSFYSQETQYF.